This is a list of T cell receptor beta chains from one sample in a study of T cell changes during pregnancy in multiple sclerosis. Sequencing was performed with immunoSEQ multiplex PCR; in TCRdb, only in-frame clones are kept and a portion is missing. The sample lists tens of thousands of clones, roughly 90% occurring once. The source material was peripheral blood, sampled in the first trimester of pregnancy. These receptors were obtained from a female donor in good health, enrolled as a control in a pregnancy study. Each CDR3 is given with its conserved first and last residue. The D gene is left open where the match is weak. Clone size, where shown, is once, few, many, or a class for clones that have expanded.

clone_size: NA
j_call: TRBJ1-5
d_call: TRBD1
v_call: TRBV28
cdr3_nt: TGTGCCAGCAGCCGTGACAGGGATCAGCCCCAGCATTTT
cdr3_aa: CASSRDRDQPQHF

clone_size: NA
j_call: TRBJ2-7
d_call: NA
v_call: TRBV2
cdr3_nt: TGTGCCAGCAGCTTAGGTAGCGGTAAAGGAGAGGTCTACGAGCAGTACTTC
cdr3_aa: CASSLGSGKGEVYEQYF

clone_size: once
j_call: TRBJ1-4
d_call: TRBD1
v_call: TRBV30
cdr3_nt: TGTGCCTGGAGTGTTACTTCCGGGACAGTTGTCCTCTTT
cdr3_aa: CAWSVTSGTVVLF

clone_size: NA
j_call: TRBJ2-1
d_call: TRBD2
v_call: TRBV7-9
cdr3_nt: TGTGCCAGCAGCTTAGACGGACTAGCGGGGAATGAGCAGTTCTTC
cdr3_aa: CASSLDGLAGNEQFF

clone_size: NA
j_call: TRBJ2-3
d_call: NA
v_call: TRBV30
cdr3_nt: TGTGCCTGGAATGGGCGCGGGACAGATACGCAGTATTTT
cdr3_aa: CAWNGRGTDTQYF

clone_size: NA
j_call: TRBJ2-3
d_call: NA
v_call: TRBV5-1
cdr3_nt: TGCGCCAGCCAGCTAGCAGTGAGCACAGATACGCAGTATTTT
cdr3_aa: CASQLAVSTDTQYF

clone_size: NA
j_call: TRBJ2-1
d_call: TRBD2
v_call: TRBV5-1
cdr3_nt: TGCGCCAGCAGCTTGTTCACGCTAGCGGATTACAATGAGCAGTTCTTC
cdr3_aa: CASSLFTLADYNEQFF

clone_size: NA
j_call: TRBJ2-1
d_call: TRBD2
v_call: TRBV5-1
cdr3_nt: TGCGCCAGCGCCGGGACTAGCGGGACGAGGGAGCAGTTCTTC
cdr3_aa: CASAGTSGTREQFF

clone_size: NA
j_call: TRBJ2-1
d_call: TRBD2
v_call: TRBV28
cdr3_nt: TGTGCCAGCAGCCTGGGACTAGAGGCTTACAATGAGCAGTTCTTC
cdr3_aa: CASSLGLEAYNEQFF

clone_size: NA
j_call: TRBJ2-1
d_call: NA
v_call: TRBV7-9
cdr3_nt: TGTGCCAGCAGCCCCCGTTTTTATATCGGGGAGGCCTCCTACAATGAGCAGTTCTTC
cdr3_aa: CASSPRFYIGEASYNEQFF

clone_size: NA
j_call: TRBJ2-5
d_call: TRBD2
v_call: TRBV5-4
cdr3_nt: TGTGCCAGCAGCTCACAGGGGGGATCGACTAGCGGGAGCTTTAAGACCCAGTACTTC
cdr3_aa: CASSSQGGSTSGSFKTQYF

clone_size: NA
j_call: TRBJ2-7
d_call: NA
v_call: TRBV6-1
cdr3_nt: TGTGCCAGCAGGATGGATTCGGCGCGGGCCTACGAGCAGTACTTC
cdr3_aa: CASRMDSARAYEQYF

clone_size: NA
j_call: TRBJ1-1
d_call: NA
v_call: TRBV28
cdr3_nt: TGTGCCAGCACCCTAGGAATGAACACTGAAGCTTTCTTT
cdr3_aa: CASTLGMNTEAFF

clone_size: few
j_call: TRBJ2-7
d_call: TRBD1
v_call: TRBV6-1
cdr3_nt: TGTGCCAGCAGTGGATCCGGCAGGGGGCCCTACGAGCAGTACTTC
cdr3_aa: CASSGSGRGPYEQYF

clone_size: NA
j_call: TRBJ2-7
d_call: TRBD2
v_call: TRBV28
cdr3_nt: TGTGCCAGCAGTGGGCGTCTGGGCGGGAGGTTTGACGAGCAGTACTTC
cdr3_aa: CASSGRLGGRFDEQYF

clone_size: NA
j_call: TRBJ1-2
d_call: NA
v_call: TRBV2
cdr3_nt: TGTGCCAGCAGTGAAGATATTCAGGGCTACACCTTC
cdr3_aa: CASSEDIQGYTF

clone_size: NA
j_call: TRBJ1-5
d_call: TRBD1
v_call: TRBV6-5
cdr3_nt: TGTGCCAGCAGCTCGAAGGAGGGGGCCAAGCCCCAGCATTTT
cdr3_aa: CASSSKEGAKPQHF

clone_size: NA
j_call: TRBJ1-2
d_call: NA
v_call: TRBV27
cdr3_nt: TGTGCCAGCACCTCCAGGCAGGGCCATGGCTACACCTTC
cdr3_aa: CASTSRQGHGYTF

clone_size: NA
j_call: TRBJ2-5
d_call: TRBD1
v_call: TRBV19
cdr3_nt: TGTGCCAGTAGTAACAGGGGGCGAATCCAAGAGACCCAGTACTTC
cdr3_aa: CASSNRGRIQETQYF

clone_size: NA
j_call: TRBJ2-7
d_call: NA
v_call: TRBV25-1
cdr3_nt: TGTGCCAGCAGTGAACGGGACTCGACCTACGAGCAGTACTTC
cdr3_aa: CASSERDSTYEQYF

clone_size: once
j_call: TRBJ2-5
d_call: NA
v_call: TRBV4-1
cdr3_nt: TGCGCCAGCAGCCAAGCAGGGGAGGAGACCCAGTACTTC
cdr3_aa: CASSQAGEETQYF

clone_size: NA
j_call: TRBJ2-7
d_call: NA
v_call: TRBV11-2
cdr3_nt: TGTGCCAGCACGGGAGGGCAGGGGGCCTACGAGCAGTACTTC
cdr3_aa: CASTGGQGAYEQYF

clone_size: NA
j_call: TRBJ2-2
d_call: NA
v_call: TRBV7-7
cdr3_nt: TGTGCTAGCAGCACAGCTGTCACCGGGGAGCTGTTTTTT
cdr3_aa: CASSTAVTGELFF

clone_size: NA
j_call: TRBJ2-1
d_call: TRBD2
v_call: TRBV14
cdr3_nt: TGTGCCAGCAGCCAAGAGAGCGGGAGAGCCTACAATGAGCAGTTCTTC
cdr3_aa: CASSQESGRAYNEQFF

clone_size: NA
j_call: TRBJ2-2
d_call: NA
v_call: TRBV2
cdr3_nt: TGTGCCAGCTCGAACCAGGGCGCCGGGGAGCTGTTTTTT
cdr3_aa: CASSNQGAGELFF

clone_size: NA
j_call: TRBJ2-3
d_call: NA
v_call: TRBV7-9
cdr3_nt: TGTGCCAGCAGCTTACGTGATACGCAGTATTTT
cdr3_aa: CASSLRDTQYF

clone_size: once
j_call: TRBJ2-5
d_call: TRBD2
v_call: TRBV7-9
cdr3_nt: TGTGCCAGCGCGGGACTAGCGGGAGAGTTGTACCAAGAGACCCAGTACTTC
cdr3_aa: CASAGLAGELYQETQYF

clone_size: few
j_call: TRBJ1-1
d_call: NA
v_call: TRBV29-1
cdr3_nt: TGCAGCGTTGAAGATCGTCAGGGATGGACTGAAGCTTTCTTT
cdr3_aa: CSVEDRQGWTEAFF

clone_size: NA
j_call: TRBJ2-2
d_call: TRBD2
v_call: TRBV5-1
cdr3_nt: TGCGCCAGCAGCTTGGGGGGCGGGAGCCTGAACACCGGGGAGCTGTTTTTT
cdr3_aa: CASSLGGGSLNTGELFF

clone_size: NA
j_call: TRBJ2-3
d_call: NA
v_call: TRBV5-1
cdr3_nt: TGCGCCAGCAGCTTGGATCTCGGGAGTCATGCAGATACGCAGTATTTT
cdr3_aa: CASSLDLGSHADTQYF

clone_size: NA
j_call: TRBJ2-3
d_call: NA
v_call: TRBV2
cdr3_nt: TGTGCCAGCAGTCCAGGACTGACAGATACGCAGTATTTT
cdr3_aa: CASSPGLTDTQYF

clone_size: NA
j_call: TRBJ1-5
d_call: TRBD1
v_call: TRBV19
cdr3_nt: TGTGCCAGTAAAACACAGGGGGGCAATCAGCCCCAGCATTTT
cdr3_aa: CASKTQGGNQPQHF

clone_size: NA
j_call: TRBJ2-2
d_call: NA
v_call: TRBV5-1
cdr3_nt: TGCGCCAGCGGACTCAGGGGCACCGGGGAGCTGTTTTTT
cdr3_aa: CASGLRGTGELFF

clone_size: NA
j_call: TRBJ2-1
d_call: NA
v_call: TRBV19
cdr3_nt: TGTGCCAGTAGTAATAACCCCGGGTCCTACAATGAGCAGTTCTTC
cdr3_aa: CASSNNPGSYNEQFF

clone_size: NA
j_call: TRBJ1-4
d_call: TRBD1
v_call: TRBV5-1
cdr3_nt: TGCGCCAGCAGCCGACAGGGGGCTAATGAAAAACTGTTTTTT
cdr3_aa: CASSRQGANEKLFF

clone_size: NA
j_call: TRBJ2-3
d_call: NA
v_call: TRBV25-1
cdr3_nt: TGTGCCAGCAGTCTAGGACTGAACACAGATACGCAGTATTTT
cdr3_aa: CASSLGLNTDTQYF

clone_size: NA
j_call: TRBJ2-5
d_call: TRBD1
v_call: TRBV5-1
cdr3_nt: TGCGCCAGCAGCTTGGGAACAGGGGGTCGCGAGACCCAGTACTTC
cdr3_aa: CASSLGTGGRETQYF

clone_size: NA
j_call: TRBJ2-1
d_call: TRBD1
v_call: TRBV2
cdr3_nt: TGTGCCGGAGCTCCGGGACAGGGGATCTACAATGAGCAGTTCTTC
cdr3_aa: CAGAPGQGIYNEQFF

clone_size: NA
j_call: TRBJ2-3
d_call: TRBD2
v_call: TRBV9
cdr3_nt: TGTGCCAGCAGCGCCATAGCGGGAGTAACAGATACGCAGTATTTT
cdr3_aa: CASSAIAGVTDTQYF

clone_size: NA
j_call: TRBJ2-7
d_call: NA
v_call: TRBV2
cdr3_nt: TGTGCCAGCAGCCGAGGGTGGTCCGAGCAGTACTTC
cdr3_aa: CASSRGWSEQYF

clone_size: NA
j_call: TRBJ2-5
d_call: NA
v_call: TRBV6-1
cdr3_nt: TGTGCCAGCAGTGAAGCGATGGCATGGAGCCAGTACTTC
cdr3_aa: CASSEAMAWSQYF